Following are 29 T cell receptor beta chains from one sample sequenced in a study of early T cells in non-severe SARS-CoV-2 infection. One entry per CDR3 protein, called by TCRdb with MiXCR from the 5' RACE reads. The sample shows roughly 50,000 distinct CDR3 sequences, roughly 8% of them seen only once. The sequenced material came from whole blood. The origin of the receptors is an adult who was a healthcare worker with PCR-confirmed SARS-CoV-2 infection or an uninfected control (not recorded which).

In regard to this clonotype: A junction end diverges from the germline sequence, so it may reflect a read error. The chain links TRBV6-1 to TRBJ1-1; no clear D gene. This CDR3 contains 11 residues. Germline V gives CDR1 MNHNS, CDR2 SASEGT. The CDR3 nucleotides read TGTGCCAGCGGTGAAGCTGGTGAAGCTTTCTTT. Its translation is CASGEAGEAFF.

Only one count was recorded for this clonotype. A read error may be the cause here, since a much bigger clone is one base away. This rearrangement joins TRBV6-5 to TRBJ1-1; 7 positions agree with TRBD1. The CDR3 spans 13 residues. Germline CDR1 and CDR2: MNHEY and SVGAGI. CDR3 coding DNA: TGTGCCAGCAGCCGACAGGGAACCACTAAAGCTTTCTTT. Amino acids: CASSRQGTTKAFF.

At least ten counts were recorded for this clonotype. The V gene is TRBV6-1, the J gene TRBJ1-1; D uncertain. Germline loops: CDR1 MNHNS, CDR2 SASEGT. The CDR3 length is 14 residues. V was trimmed by 4 bases and J by 4 bases, leaving 13 bases between them. The CDR3 sequence is CASSGQSRSTEAFF. CDR3 bases: TGTGCCAGCAGTGGCCAATCCCGGAGCACTGAAGCTTTCTTT.

This clonotype has more than one count but fewer than ten. The J gene is TRBJ1-5, the V gene TRBV28; D gene ambiguous. The CDR3 contains 15 residues. Germline V CDR1 and CDR2: MDHEN, SYDVKM. Trimming shortened V by 3 bases and J by 3 bases, and 12 bases separated the two germline ends. The CDR3 sequence: CASSLAGSYNQPQHF. The CDR3 coding sequence is TGTGCCAGCAGTTTGGCCGGCAGTTACAATCAGCCCCAGCATTTT.

The CDR3 sequence is CSVEAGGFYEQYF. The CDR3 nucleotides are TGCAGCGTTGAGGCAGGGGGCTTCTACGAGCAGTACTTC. The chain links TRBV29-1 to TRBJ2-7; 8 nucleotides match TRBD1. The CDR3 loop spans 13 amino acids. Germline values: CDR1 SQVTM, CDR2 ANQGSEA. The J segment lost 3 bases and the V segment lost 3 bases, leaving 4 bases of the junction unmatched.

This clonotype was found many times. The chain joins TRBV9 to TRBJ2-5, with D tentatively TRBD2 (6 bases). The CDR3 covers 15 residues. V gave up 0 bases and J gave up 4 bases, with 13 bases separating them. Germline-derived CDR1 and CDR2 are SGDLS and YYNGEE. Here the CDR3 DNA reads TGTGCCAGCAGCGTAGCCGGACGGGGAGGAGAGACCCAGTACTTC. It specifies CASSVAGRGGETQYF.

The rearrangement uses TRBV5-1 and TRBJ1-4; D gene unclear. In germline, CDR1 is SGHRS, CDR2 YFSETQ. This CDR3 comprises 16 residues. Between the trimmed V and J ends, which lost 0 bases and 0 bases, there was a span of 9 bases. The CDR3 reads CASSLDGRTTNEKLFF. CDR3 nucleotide sequence: TGCGCCAGCAGCTTGGATGGCCGAACAACTAATGAAAAACTGTTTTTT.

This clonotype appeared a few times. This chain links TRBV5-1 with TRBJ2-1; a possible D gene is TRBD1 (7 bases). The V gene lost 4 bases and the J gene lost 3 bases, with 11 bases spanning the gap. The CDR3 is made up of 14 amino acids. Looked up from germline, CDR1 is SGHRS and CDR2 is YFSETQ. The CDR3 DNA follows: TGCGCCAGCAGCGCGGGACAGCTCTACAATGAGCAGTTCTTC. It is translated as CASSAGQLYNEQFF.

V is TRBV29-1 and J is TRBJ2-7, with 12 bases fitting TRBD1. Germline lookup yields CDR1 SQVTM and CDR2 ANQGSEA. With 2 bases clipped from V and 3 bases from J, the junction kept 11 bases outside the gene matches. The CDR3 loop spans 17 amino acids. The chain's CDR3 is CSVELVGTGGEVYEQYF. The CDR3 nucleotides read TGCAGCGTTGAATTAGTTGGGACAGGGGGCGAAGTCTACGAGCAGTACTTC.

Ten or more counts support this clonotype. This chain links TRBV7-9 with TRBJ2-3; D not resolved. The CDR3 extends over 13 amino acids. V lost 2 bases and J lost 5, with 8 bases in between. In germline, CDR1 is SEHNR, CDR2 FQNEAQ (reference sequence). CDR3 nucleotides: TGTGCCAGCAGCTTAAACAGAGGAGATACGCAGTATTTT. It specifies CASSLNRGDTQYF.

This clonotype has more than one count but fewer than ten. The V gene is TRBV5-1, the J gene TRBJ2-1, with 8 bases fitting TRBD2. J lost 1 base, V lost 2 bases, and 2 bases had no gene match. This CDR3 is 15 amino acids long. Germline V gives CDR1 SGHRS, CDR2 YFSETQ. The CDR3: CASSLVAGSYNEQFF. DNA for the CDR3: TGCGCCAGCAGCTTAGTAGCGGGGTCCTACAATGAGCAGTTCTTC.

This clonotype was seen a few times. This chain uses TRBV12-3 or TRBV12-4 with TRBJ2-2, with 10 bases that match TRBD2. The J segment lost 4 bases and the V segment lost 6 bases, leaving 5 bases of the junction unmatched. This CDR3 contains 15 residues. CDR3 DNA sequence: TGTGCCAGCAGAAAGGGACTAGCGCCCACCGGGGAGCTGTTTTTT. This codes for CASRKGLAPTGELFF.

This clonotype was observed a few times. The V gene is TRBV10-2, the J gene TRBJ2-7; no firm D call. The V gene lost 3 bases and the J gene lost 7 bases, with 13 bases spanning the gap. The CDR3 totals 13 residues. In germline, CDR1 is WSHSY, CDR2 SAAADI. The CDR3 DNA sequence: TGCGCCAGCAGTGATATTACTGGGGAAGAGCAGTACTTC. Amino acids: CASSDITGEEQYF.

The sample holds many counts of this clonotype. The chain links TRBV28 to TRBJ1-2; the D gene is possibly TRBD1 (5 bases). In germline, CDR1 is MDHEN, CDR2 SYDVKM. Trimming pared 2 bases from V and 4 bases from J, leaving 11 bases between. The CDR3 length is 14 residues. Here the CDR3 DNA reads TGTGCCAGCAGTTTAAGCGACAGACTCTATGGCTACACCTTC. Its translation: CASSLSDRLYGYTF.

This clonotype turned up a few times. The rearrangement uses TRBV7-2 and TRBJ2-5; D is uncertain. This CDR3 is built from 15 residues. Germline loops: CDR1 SGHTA, CDR2 FQGNSA. Between the trimmed V and J ends, which lost 4 bases and 7 bases, there was a span of 19 bases. The CDR3 loop reads CASSSRVSTRGTQYF. CDR3 bases: TGTGCCAGCAGCTCCCGGGTCTCGACGAGAGGGACCCAGTACTTC.

This clonotype was observed many times. This chain links TRBV9 with TRBJ2-6, with D unresolved. The V gene lost 4 bases and the J gene lost 1 base, with 6 bases spanning the gap. This CDR3 comprises 14 residues. Germline lookup yields CDR1 SGDLS and CDR2 YYNGEE. CDR3 region: CASSTPSGANVLTF. CDR3 bases: TGTGCCAGCAGCACTCCTTCTGGGGCCAACGTCCTGACTTTC. The full variable domain, completed using reference TRBV9 and TRBJ2-6, is DSGVTQTPKHLITATGQRVTLRCSPRSGDLSVYWYQQSLDQGLQFLIQYYNGEERAKGNILERFSAQQFPDLHSELNLSSLELGDSALYFCASSTPSGANVLTFGAGSRLTVL.

The rearrangement joins TRBV11-2 to TRBJ2-1, with 7 bases aligning to TRBD2. In germline, CDR1 is SGHAT, CDR2 FQNNGV. The CDR3 has 14 amino acids. Trimming took 4 bases from V and 4 from J; bases not matched to a gene: 4. CDR3 nucleotides: TGTGCCAGCAGCTCTGGCGGGGGATACAATGAGCAGTTCTTC. Amino acids: CASSSGGGYNEQFF. Full variable domain (remainder filled in from reference TRBV11-2 and TRBJ2-1): EAGVAQSPRYKIIEKRQSVAFWCNPISGHATLYWYQQILGQGPKLLIQFQNNGVVDDSQLPKDRFSAERLKGVDSTLKIQPAKLEDSAVYLCASSSGGGYNEQFFGPGTRLTVL.

This clonotype was counted at least ten times. This chain links TRBV20-1 with TRBJ2-7, with 13 positions matching TRBD2. From germline, CDR1 is DFQATT and CDR2 SNEGSKA (reference sequence). J lost 10 bases, V lost 3 bases, and 3 bases had no gene match. The CDR3 covers 12 residues. The CDR3 coding sequence is TGCAGTGCTAGGTTGGGACTAGCGGGACAGTACTTC. Translation: CSARLGLAGQYF.

This clonotype occurred a few times. This sequence joins TRBV24-1 and TRBJ2-1, with 11 bases fitting TRBD1. This CDR3 is built from 16 residues. J was trimmed by 8 bases and V by 5 bases; bases with no gene match: 10. Looked up from germline, CDR1 is KGHDR and CDR2 is SFDVKD. CDR3 nucleotide sequence: TGTGCCACCAGTGCCCTCCCGGACAGGGGGCAAGATGAGCAGTTCTTC. Protein sequence: CATSALPDRGQDEQFF.

This clonotype has ten or more counts. This chain connects TRBV5-1 to TRBJ2-3; D is uncertain. The V and J ends lost 0 bases and 3 bases respectively, with 8 bases between them. The CDR3 covers 14 residues. The germline gives CDR1 SGHRS, CDR2 YFSETQ. This CDR3 is CASSLEYLTDTQYF. The DNA for the CDR3 is TGCGCCAGCAGCTTGGAGTATTTGACAGATACGCAGTATTTT.

This clonotype was seen a handful of times. V usage is TRBV7-9 and J usage is TRBJ2-7; no clear D gene. V shed 1 base and J shed 4 bases, with 11 bases lying between them. This CDR3 comprises 14 residues. The germline V gene has CDR1 SEHNR and CDR2 FQNEAQ (reference sequence). CDR3 nucleotides: TGTGCCAGCAGCTTAGTCAGTTCTTGGTACGAGCAGTACTTC. Its protein product is CASSLVSSWYEQYF. Variable domain in full (rest from reference TRBV7-9 and TRBJ2-7): DTGVSQNPRHKITKRGQNVTFRCDPISEHNRLYWYRQTLGQGPEFLTYFQNEAQLEKSRLLSDRFSAERPKGSFSTLEIQRTEQGDSAMYLCASSLVSSWYEQYFGPGTRLTVT.

This clonotype was seen many times. This chain joins TRBV7-9 and TRBJ2-7, with D unresolved. The CDR3 runs to 11 residues. Per the germline V gene, CDR1 is SEHNR and CDR2 is FQNEAQ (reference sequence). The V and J ends lost 5 bases and 9 bases respectively, with 11 bases between them. The CDR3 bases are TGTGCCAGCAGCAAGGACGGATGGCAGTACTTC. Translated, it gives CASSKDGWQYF.

The V gene is TRBV5-5, the J gene TRBJ2-3; TRBD2 matches at 8 bases. Germline V CDR1 and CDR2: SGHKS, YYEKEE (reference sequence). V lost 2 bases, J lost 4 bases, and 12 bases stayed unmatched. This CDR3 is built from 17 residues. The CDR3 DNA is TGTGCCAGCAGCTTCTCCGGTGCGGGACTAGGGTCAGATACGCAGTATTTT. Residues: CASSFSGAGLGSDTQYF.

This clonotype was detected many times. The missing conserved phenylalanine or tryptophan at the end of this CDR3 makes a read error likely. The limits of the CDR3 on the DNA are not certain, so only TCRdb's listed CDR3 is given. The chain combines TRBV7-6 with TRBJ1-2; the table's TRBD1 call for D was not verified on the DNA. Germline V gene sequence: CDR1 SGHVS, CDR2 FNYEAQ. 13 amino acids form the CDR3, both terminal residues included. This CDR3 reads CASSARPGRNVLV.

The table lists this clonotype with a few counts. The chain employs TRBV5-6 and TRBJ2-1; TRBD1 matches 10 bases. The CDR3 has 12 amino acids. Germline V CDR1 and CDR2: SGHDT, YYEEEE. V shed 9 bases, J shed 8 bases, and the junction held 5 bases outside the gene matches. For the CDR3, the DNA is TGTGCCACGGGACAGGGGATAGATGAGCAGTTCTTC. As protein: CATGQGIDEQFF.

This clonotype showed up just once. The chain uses TRBV6-1 and TRBJ2-3; D is unclear. Trimming stripped 2 bases from V and 6 bases from J, with 6 bases between. Germline loops: CDR1 MNHNS, CDR2 SASEGT. The CDR3 has 12 residues. The CDR3 spells CASSESWDTQYF. The CDR3 DNA follows: TGTGCCAGCAGTGAAAGTTGGGATACGCAGTATTTT.

This clonotype occurred many times. The chain employs TRBV27 and TRBJ2-1; unclear D gene. Per the germline V gene, CDR1 is MNHEY and CDR2 is SMNVEV (reference sequence). The CDR3 has 15 residues. V was trimmed by 0 bases and J by 1 base, leaving 7 bases between them. The CDR3 nucleotides read TGTGCCAGCAGTTTATCGCCAGGTTCCTACAATGAGCAGTTCTTC. Amino acids: CASSLSPGSYNEQFF.

This clonotype was seen at least ten times. This chain uses TRBV7-3 with TRBJ1-3; a weak D match, TRBD1 (5 bases). V lost 2 bases to trimming and J lost 1 base, with 6 bases between them. Germline loops: CDR1 SGHTA, CDR2 FQGTGA. This CDR3 spans 14 amino acids. DNA of the CDR3: TGTGCCAGCAGCTTAGCAGGGTCTGGAAACACCATATATTTT. It is translated as CASSLAGSGNTIYF. The full variable domain, completed using reference TRBV7-3 and TRBJ1-3, is GAGVSQTPSNKVTEKGKYVELRCDPISGHTALYWYRQSLGQGPEFLIYFQGTGAADDSGLPNDRFFAVRPEGSVSTLKIQRTERGDSAVYLCASSLAGSGNTIYFGEGSWLTVV.

This clonotype was picked up many times. The CDR3 here is CASSWDSPTDTQYF. The CDR3 region has the DNA TGCGCCAGCAGCTGGGACTCCCCCACAGATACGCAGTATTTT. The chain joins TRBV5-1 to TRBJ2-3; D perhaps matches TRBD2 (6 bases). CDR1 SGHRS and CDR2 YFSETQ come from the germline V gene. CDR3 length: 14 residues. The V end lost 3 bases, the J end lost 2 bases, and 10 bases lay between the germline ends.